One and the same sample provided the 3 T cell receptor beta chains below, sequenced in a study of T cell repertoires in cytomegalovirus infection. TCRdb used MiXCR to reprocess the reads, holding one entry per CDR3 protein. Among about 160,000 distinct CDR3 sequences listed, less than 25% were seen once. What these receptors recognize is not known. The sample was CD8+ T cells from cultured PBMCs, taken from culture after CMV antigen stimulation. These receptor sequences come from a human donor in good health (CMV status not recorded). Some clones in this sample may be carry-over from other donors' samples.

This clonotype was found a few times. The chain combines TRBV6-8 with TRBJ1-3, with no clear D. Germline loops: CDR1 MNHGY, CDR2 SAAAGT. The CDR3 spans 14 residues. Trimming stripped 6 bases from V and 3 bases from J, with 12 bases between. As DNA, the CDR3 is TGTGCCAGCAGCCCGATGGGGTTTGGAAACACCATATATTTT. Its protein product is CASSPMGFGNTIYF.

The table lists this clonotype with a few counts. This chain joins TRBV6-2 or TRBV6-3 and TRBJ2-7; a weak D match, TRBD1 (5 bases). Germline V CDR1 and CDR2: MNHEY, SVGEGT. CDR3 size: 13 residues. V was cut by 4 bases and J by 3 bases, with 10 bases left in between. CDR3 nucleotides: TGTGCCAGCAGTTCCCGACAGTTCTACGAGCAGTACTTC. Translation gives CASSSRQFYEQYF.

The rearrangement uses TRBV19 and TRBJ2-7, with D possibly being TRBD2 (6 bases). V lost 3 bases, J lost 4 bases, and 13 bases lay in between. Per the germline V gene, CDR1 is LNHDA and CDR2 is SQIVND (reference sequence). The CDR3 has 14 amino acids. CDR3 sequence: CASSMGGSGYEQYF. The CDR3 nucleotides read TGTGCCAGTAGTATGGGGGGATCCGGATACGAGCAGTACTTC.